The sequence of this T cell receptor (beta chain) was determined in a study of T cells in Graves' hyperthyroidism and ophthalmopathy (dated by TCRdb to 2018 to 2020). Regarding the complete study: Peripheral blood was sampled at the time of initial diagnosis, prior to any treatment. Prospective prediction of ophthalmopathy was tested in an independent validation cohort of 18 to 20 hyperthyroidism patients and 15 to 17 patients who later progressed to ophthalmopathy. After blood sampling, hyperthyroidism patients were treated with methimazole at a starting dose of 30 mg daily, and ophthalmopathy patients were treated with high-dose intravenous methylprednisolone. Thyroid tissue and blood T-cell repertoires from six or seven Graves' hyperthyroidism patients were also compared in the study. For training and testing, the 80 to 100 patients in the discovery cohort were randomly divided in a 7:3 ratio. To identify distinguishing TCR V-J signatures, a discovery cohort of 100 patients was used, comprising 43 with Graves' ophthalmopathy and 57 with stable Graves' hyperthyroidism. The paper describes TCR Vbeta CDR3 sequencing of some 130 peripheral blood samples, made up of 43 ophthalmopathy patients, approximately 73 hyperthyroidism patients and 17 progressor patients.

Amplification of TCR beta CDR3 regions was carried out from RNA transcripts. For the first round of RT-PCR on the TCR CDR3, the HTBI primer set was used together with the Qiagen OneStep RT-PCR kit. Libraries were constructed in a second round of multiplex PCR, after which size selection and purification were carried out. The libraries were sequenced on an Illumina HiSeq2000 using paired-end 100 bp reads. On the authors' methods: SOAPnuke was used to process the raw data, with reads discarded if the reads contained adapters or uncalled bases, had a mean Phred below 15, or lacked an exact constant-primer or identifier match. High-quality paired reads were merged with COPE v1.2.5, and unique nucleotide sequences were defined as clonotypes. MiTCR v1.1 was used to align clonotypes to the IMGT TRBV, TRBD and TRBJ reference segments. Analysis was restricted to V-J combinations with a frequency above 0.0001, which covered roughly 99% of repertoires. The TCS score was defined as F50 (clonal expansion) divided by E x V (chaos), with BLOSUM62-based TCRdist calculated between CDR3 peptides within each V-J. Welch's t-statistics and random forest reduced fewer than 600 V-J features to some 14, which were used in a naive Bayes classifier (R e1071). TCRdb trimmed public reads at Q25 via fastp, called clones via MiXCR and kept in-frame beta chains. Every entry covers one CDR3 protein and lists the most common genes and DNA from its rows. TCRdb's processing, not the authors', yielded these V and J calls. Recorded for this sample are 350,000 to 450,000 distinct CDR3 sequences; approximately 15% of them occurred a single time. Of the sample, roughly 11% falls within the top ten clones.

In its sample, this clonotype was seen many times. This receptor's antigen is unknown. No qualities accompany the bases; no much larger clone lies one base away. Broader findings and caveats from the paper: In validation, the model predicted progression to ophthalmopathy a median of 6.5 months before onset, with about 71% sensitivity and just under 75% specificity. Most expanded thyroid clonotypes (frequency above 0.001) were also detected in blood, suggesting blood repertoires may reflect thyroid immune responses. Sample size was not statistically predetermined, and blinding of investigators to group allocation was not performed. A 13 V-J signature model separated ophthalmopathy from stable hyperthyroidism, with 87.88% sensitivity and roughly 82% specificity in cross-validation and 80%/75% in testing.

Graves' hyperthyroidism was defined as stable when no progression to ophthalmopathy occurred over 18 months of follow-up. Hyperthyroidism patients were newly diagnosed, with disease duration under 2 months, and aged 18 to 65 years. Exclusion was applied to patients with uncontrolled infections, other autoimmune diseases, pregnancy or lactation. Diagnoses relied on clinical symptoms, serum thyroxine and TRAb, thyroid ultrasound and orbital computed tomography. PBMCs were separated from 8 to 10 ml of fresh peripheral blood using Ficoll-Paque density gradient centrifugation. Total RNA was extracted with Trizol reagent, and quality was checked on an Agilent 2100 Bioanalyzer. The clonotype originates from an older woman with Graves' hyperthyroidism. The material sequenced was blood.

The base sequence is TGTGCCCCCGTCGGAAGGAGAAATCAGCCCCAGCATTTT. It is translated as CAPVGRRNQPQHF. The chain employs TRBV28 and TRBJ1-5; the D gene is not confidently resolved. At the junction V is shortened by 11 bases and J by 4 bases, with 15 bases in between. Based on the germline V gene, the CDR1 and CDR2 sequences are MDHEN and SYDVKM. The CDR3, cysteine through phenylalanine, is 13 amino acids long. Only the CDR3 portion is preserved as DNA: 39 bases, with reading frame beginning at the first base.